By sample share, the clone carrying this TCR beta chain is medium-sized. The antigen is unknown. Treatment indicated: roughly 10-day PBMC culture with coronavirus spike peptide pools or control peptides (ViraFEST assay). The data are from a study of vaccination and CD4 T cells after COVID-19. Study-level background: The post-COVID sampling time was a median roughly 100 days after diagnosis, ranging from 35 to 161. Overlapping peptides covering the spike proteins of SARS-CoV-2, HCoV-NL63, HCoV-OC43 and HCoV-229E were added to stimulate cells.

Once obtained from cultured CD4+ T cells, the DNA was sequenced using the Oncomine TCR Beta short-read assay. Cultured CD4+ T cells were the source of extracted genomic DNA. TCRdb re-called the PCR reads with MiXCR, one entry per CDR3 protein. The sample records about 3,800 distinct CDR3 sequences, around 14% being singletons. Germline lookup yields CDR1 SGHTA and CDR2 FQGNSA. The V gene lost 5 bases and the J gene lost 7 bases, with 29 bases spanning the gap. The CDR3 runs 18 residues. The TCR originated in a human donor who had recovered from COVID-19. This sequence joins TRBV7-2 and TRBJ1-1; D gene uncertain. Source material: CD4+ T cells from blood, cultured in vitro. The CDR3 DNA is TGTGCCAGCAGCCTCGCCCGCAAATCCACTATGGAAGCCCGTGAAGCTTTCTTT. Residues: CASSLARKSTMEAREAFF. Using reference TRBV7-2 and TRBJ1-1 for the parts outside the CDR3, the full variable domain is GAGVSQSPSNKVTEKGKDVELRCDPISGHTALYWYRQSLGQGLEFLIYFQGNSAPDKSGLPSDRFSAERTGGSVSTLTIQRTQQEDSAVYLCASSLARKSTMEAREAFFGQGTRLTVV.